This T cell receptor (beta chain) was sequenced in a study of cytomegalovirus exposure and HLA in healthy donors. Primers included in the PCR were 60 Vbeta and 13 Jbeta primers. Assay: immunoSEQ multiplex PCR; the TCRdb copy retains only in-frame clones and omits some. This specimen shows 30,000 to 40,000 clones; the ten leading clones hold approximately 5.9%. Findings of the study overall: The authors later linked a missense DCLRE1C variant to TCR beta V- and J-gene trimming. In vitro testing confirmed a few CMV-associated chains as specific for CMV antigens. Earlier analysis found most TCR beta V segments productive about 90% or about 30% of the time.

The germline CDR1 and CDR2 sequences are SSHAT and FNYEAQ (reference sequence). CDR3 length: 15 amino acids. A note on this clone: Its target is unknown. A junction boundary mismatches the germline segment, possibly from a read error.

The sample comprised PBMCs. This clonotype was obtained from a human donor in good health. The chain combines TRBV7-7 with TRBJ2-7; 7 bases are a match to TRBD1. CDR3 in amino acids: CASSLAPGQFYEQYF. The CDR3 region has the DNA TGTGCTAGCAGCTTAGCCCCGGGACAGTTCTACGAGCAGTACTTC.